This is a list of T cell receptor beta chains from one sample in a study of OX40 agonist ivuxolimab in advanced cancers. Produced via immunoSEQ multiplex PCR; TCRdb's table is partial and in-frame only. The sample contains 65,000 to 85,000 clones, about 87% of which appear only once. The sequencing here drew on CD4+ or CD8+ T cells sorted from blood, taken in a trial of the OX40 agonist ivuxolimab. The source of these receptors is an adult with an advanced solid tumor such as melanoma, head and neck, liver or kidney cancer. Both conserved end residues are part of each CDR3. Fields, in order: J gene, V gene, D gene, CDR3 length, clone size, CDR3 DNA, CDR3 protein. D genes are given only for firm matches. Clone size is given for some rows only: seen once, a few or many times, or a class if the clone is expanded.

J: TRBJ2-1; V: TRBV7-3; D: .; length: 17; size: few; DNA: TGTGCCAGCAAAAAGGGGGCGGGAGGAAGCTCCTACAATGAGCAGTTCTTC; CDR3: CASKKGAGGSSYNEQFF
J: TRBJ2-7; V: TRBV30; D: TRBD2; length: 15; size: .; DNA: TGTGCCTGGAGTGCCTCTCTTGCGGGGGCCTACGAGCAGTACTTC; CDR3: CAWSASLAGAYEQYF
J: TRBJ1-1; V: TRBV7-9; D: .; length: 14; size: .; DNA: TGTGCCAGCAGCTTAGCAATCAGGAACACTGAAGCTTTCTTT; CDR3: CASSLAIRNTEAFF
J: TRBJ2-1; V: TRBV25-1; D: TRBD1; length: 14; size: .; DNA: TGTGCCAGCAGTCGGACAGGGACGCTCAATGAGCAGTTCTTC; CDR3: CASSRTGTLNEQFF
J: TRBJ1-1; V: TRBV7-2; D: .; length: 14; size: .; DNA: TGTGCCAGCAGCTTAGAGTCCCAGGGCGGGACAGCTTTCTTT; CDR3: CASSLESQGGTAFF
J: TRBJ2-5; V: TRBV18; D: TRBD2; length: 15; size: .; DNA: TGTGCCAGCTCACCACAGCGGGGCCTGGGGGAGACCCAGTACTTC; CDR3: CASSPQRGLGETQYF
J: TRBJ2-3; V: TRBV30; D: TRBD2; length: 15; size: .; DNA: TGTGCCTGGAGTGCGGGAGGGGCTCTTGGAGATACGCAGTATTTT; CDR3: CAWSAGGALGDTQYF
J: TRBJ2-5; V: TRBV27; D: TRBD1; length: 16; size: .; DNA: TGTGCCAGCAGTTACATACAGGGGGCGAGCCAAGAGACCCAGTACTTC; CDR3: CASSYIQGASQETQYF
J: TRBJ1-2; V: TRBV5-8; D: .; length: 14; size: few; DNA: TGTGCCAGCAGCTTGGGGCACAGGGATGGTGGCTACACCTTC; CDR3: CASSLGHRDGGYTF
J: TRBJ2-2; V: TRBV11-3; D: .; length: 14; size: .; DNA: TGTGCCAGCAGCTTGGGACCATTCACCGGGGAGCTGTTTTTT; CDR3: CASSLGPFTGELFF
J: TRBJ1-2; V: TRBV2; D: TRBD1; length: 15; size: .; DNA: TGTGCCAGCAGTTACCGGGACAGGAGTAACTATGGCTACACCTTC; CDR3: CASSYRDRSNYGYTF
J: TRBJ2-7; V: TRBV28; D: TRBD1; length: 14; size: .; DNA: TGTGCCAGCTCCCGGGACAGGCCAATTCCCGAGCAGTACTTC; CDR3: CASSRDRPIPEQYF
J: TRBJ2-2; V: TRBV15; D: TRBD1; length: 15; size: .; DNA: TGTGCCACCAGCGGACAGGGTTTTAAGGCCGGGGAGCTGTTTTTT; CDR3: CATSGQGFKAGELFF
J: TRBJ2-3; V: TRBV4-2; D: .; length: 15; size: once; DNA: TGTGCCAGCAGCCAAGGGTCAGGAGCACTGAATACGCAGTATTTT; CDR3: CASSQGSGALNTQYF
J: TRBJ2-5; V: TRBV7-9; D: .; length: 13; size: .; DNA: TGTGCCAGCAGCTTGGAGGAGAGGGAGACCCAGTACTTC; CDR3: CASSLEERETQYF
J: TRBJ1-5; V: TRBV9; D: .; length: 14; size: few; DNA: TGTGCCAGCAGCGTAGCAGGGGGCAATCAGCCCCAGCATTTT; CDR3: CASSVAGGNQPQHF
J: TRBJ2-7; V: TRBV6-6; D: TRBD2; length: 12; size: .; DNA: TGTGCCAGCAGCCTAGCGGCCTACGAGCAGTACTTC; CDR3: CASSLAAYEQYF
J: TRBJ2-1; V: TRBV6-5; D: .; length: 15; size: .; DNA: TGTGCCAGCAGTCAAAGCGGTAGCTCCTACAATGAGCAGTTCTTC; CDR3: CASSQSGSSYNEQFF
J: TRBJ1-2; V: TRBV7-9; D: .; length: 16; size: .; DNA: TGTGCCAGCAGCTCGTCCCACGGGGAAGGGGACTATGGCTACACCTTC; CDR3: CASSSSHGEGDYGYTF
J: TRBJ2-5; V: TRBV11-2; D: TRBD2; length: 13; size: .; DNA: TGTGCCAGCAGCAGGACTAGTTGGGAGACCCAGTACTTC; CDR3: CASSRTSWETQYF
J: TRBJ1-5; V: TRBV7-9; D: .; length: 15; size: .; DNA: TGTGCCAGCAGCTCCCCGGGGGAGGGCAATCAGCCCCAGCATTTT; CDR3: CASSSPGEGNQPQHF
J: TRBJ1-1; V: TRBV9; D: .; length: 17; size: few; DNA: TGTGCCAGCAGCGTAGACGGGACCGGGACGGTGAACACTGAAGCTTTCTTT; CDR3: CASSVDGTGTVNTEAFF
J: TRBJ1-1; V: TRBV18; D: .; length: 14; size: few; DNA: TGTGCCAGCCACCCGACACGTTTGAACACTGAAGCTTTCTTT; CDR3: CASHPTRLNTEAFF
J: TRBJ2-5; V: TRBV7-9; D: .; length: 15; size: .; DNA: TGTGCCAGCAGCTTAGCCCGGCAGGGCCAAGAGACCCAGTACTTC; CDR3: CASSLARQGQETQYF
J: TRBJ1-6; V: TRBV2; D: .; length: 15; size: .; DNA: TGTGCCAGCATTGACCGACGGTCCTATAATTCACCCCTCCACTTT; CDR3: CASIDRRSYNSPLHF
J: TRBJ2-7; V: TRBV6-6; D: .; length: 15; size: .; DNA: TGTGCCAGCAGTAATACGGTGACGTTCTCCTACGAGCAGTACTTC; CDR3: CASSNTVTFSYEQYF
J: TRBJ2-7; V: TRBV9; D: .; length: 13; size: .; DNA: TGTGCCAGCAGCGTAAGCTTTTGGGACGAGCAGTACTTC; CDR3: CASSVSFWDEQYF
J: TRBJ2-4; V: TRBV7-2; D: .; length: 11; size: .; DNA: TGTGCCAGCAGCTACAAGGACAAGCAGTACTTC; CDR3: CASSYKDKQYF
J: TRBJ2-2; V: TRBV2; D: .; length: 15; size: once; DNA: TGTGCCAGTCGACCGCTAGCCCTGAACACCGGGGAGCTGTTTTTT; CDR3: CASRPLALNTGELFF
J: TRBJ1-1; V: TRBV30; D: TRBD1; length: 13; size: few; DNA: TGTGCCTGGAGTACAGGGGGGCCCACTGAAGCTTTCTTT; CDR3: CAWSTGGPTEAFF
J: TRBJ2-5; V: TRBV29-1; D: .; length: 14; size: .; DNA: TGCAGCGTTGAAGTCCCGGGATTACAAGAGACCCAGTACTTC; CDR3: CSVEVPGLQETQYF
J: TRBJ1-5; V: TRBV2; D: .; length: 15; size: .; DNA: TGTGCCAGCAGACCTCGAGGGTGGAGCAATCAGCCCCAGCATTTT; CDR3: CASRPRGWSNQPQHF
J: TRBJ2-7; V: TRBV6-5; D: TRBD1; length: 14; size: .; DNA: TGTGCCAGCAGAGGGGGGACAGGGAACTACGAGCAGTACTTC; CDR3: CASRGGTGNYEQYF
J: TRBJ2-3; V: TRBV9; D: .; length: 12; size: .; DNA: TGTGCCAGCAGCGTCCCAGGGGATACGCAGTATTTT; CDR3: CASSVPGDTQYF
J: TRBJ2-6; V: TRBV2; D: .; length: 14; size: .; DNA: TGTGCCAGTGGTCGGAACTCTGGGGCCAACGTCCTGACTTTC; CDR3: CASGRNSGANVLTF
J: TRBJ2-1; V: TRBV29-1; D: .; length: 13; size: few; DNA: TGCAGCCCTCGGGACTCCGTAACTAATGAGCAGTTCTTC; CDR3: CSPRDSVTNEQFF
J: TRBJ1-1; V: TRBV7-9; D: .; length: 12; size: .; DNA: TGTGCCAGCAGCTTACGACGGGATGTAGCTTTCTTT; CDR3: CASSLRRDVAFF